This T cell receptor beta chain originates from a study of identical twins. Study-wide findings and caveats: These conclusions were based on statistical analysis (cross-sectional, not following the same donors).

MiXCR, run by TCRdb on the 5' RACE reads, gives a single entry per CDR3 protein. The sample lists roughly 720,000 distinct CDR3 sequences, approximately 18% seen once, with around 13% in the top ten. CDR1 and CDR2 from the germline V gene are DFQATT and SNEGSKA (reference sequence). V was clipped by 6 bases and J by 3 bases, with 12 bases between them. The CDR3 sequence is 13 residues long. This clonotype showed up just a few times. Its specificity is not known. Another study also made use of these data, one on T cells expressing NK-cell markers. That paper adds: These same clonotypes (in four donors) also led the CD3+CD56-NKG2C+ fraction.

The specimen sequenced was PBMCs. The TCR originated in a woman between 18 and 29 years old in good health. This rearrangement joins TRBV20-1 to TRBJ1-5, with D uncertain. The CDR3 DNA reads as TGCAGTGCCTACTCGGACGCCAATCAGCCCCAGCATTTT. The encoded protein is CSAYSDANQPQHF.